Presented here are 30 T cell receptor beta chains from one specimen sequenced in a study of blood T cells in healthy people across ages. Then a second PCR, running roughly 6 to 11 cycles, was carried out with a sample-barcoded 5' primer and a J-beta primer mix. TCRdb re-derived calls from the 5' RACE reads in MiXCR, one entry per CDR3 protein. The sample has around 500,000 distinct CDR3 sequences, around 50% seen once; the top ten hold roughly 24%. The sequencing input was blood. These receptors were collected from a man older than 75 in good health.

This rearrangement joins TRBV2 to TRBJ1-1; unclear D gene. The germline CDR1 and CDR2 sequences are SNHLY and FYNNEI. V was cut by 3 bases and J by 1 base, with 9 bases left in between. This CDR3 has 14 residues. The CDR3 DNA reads TGTGCCAGCAGTGACCACCGGGAGAACACTGAAGCTTTCTTT. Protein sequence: CASSDHRENTEAFF.

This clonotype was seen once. In DNA form, the CDR3 reads TGTGCCAGCAGTGCGAGCGGGAGGCCCACCGGGGAGCTGTTTTTT. Translating gives CASSASGRPTGELFF. The J gene is TRBJ2-2, the V gene TRBV6-1; 9 bases fit TRBD2. The CDR3 contains 15 residues. Germline trimming cut 4 bases from V and 4 bases from J; bases unmatched to any gene: 4. Germline V gene data show CDR1 as MNHNS and CDR2 as SASEGT.

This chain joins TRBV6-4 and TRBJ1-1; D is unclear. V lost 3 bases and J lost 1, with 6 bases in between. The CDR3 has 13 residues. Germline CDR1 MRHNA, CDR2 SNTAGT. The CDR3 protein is CASSEMGNTEAFF. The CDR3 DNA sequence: TGTGCCAGCAGTGAAATGGGGAACACTGAAGCTTTCTTT.

Here the CDR3 reads CASSQASHGYTF. CDR3 sequence (DNA): TGTGCCAGCAGCCAAGCTTCTCATGGCTACACCTTC. This rearrangement joins TRBV3-1 to TRBJ1-2; no reliable D call. This CDR3 spans 12 amino acids. The germline gives CDR1 LGHDT, CDR2 YNNKEL (reference sequence). Trimming left V 1 base short and J 6 bases short, with 6 bases between.

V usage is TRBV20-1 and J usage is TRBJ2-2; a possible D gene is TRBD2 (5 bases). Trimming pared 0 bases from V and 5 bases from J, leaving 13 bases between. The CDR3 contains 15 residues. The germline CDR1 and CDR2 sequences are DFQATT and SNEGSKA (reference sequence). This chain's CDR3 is CSAREKGWRTGELFF. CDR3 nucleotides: TGCAGTGCTAGAGAAAAAGGGTGGAGGACCGGGGAGCTGTTTTTT.

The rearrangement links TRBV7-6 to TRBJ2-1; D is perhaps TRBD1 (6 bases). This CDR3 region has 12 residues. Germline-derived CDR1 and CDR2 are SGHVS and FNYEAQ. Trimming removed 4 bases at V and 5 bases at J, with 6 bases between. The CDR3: CASSWDNNEQFF. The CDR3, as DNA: TGTGCCAGCAGCTGGGACAACAATGAGCAGTTCTTC.

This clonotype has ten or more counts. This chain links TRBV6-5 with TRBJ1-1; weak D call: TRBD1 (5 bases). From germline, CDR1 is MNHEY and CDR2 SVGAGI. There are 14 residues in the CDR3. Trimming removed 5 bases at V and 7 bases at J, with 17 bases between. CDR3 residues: CASSRTGTLDEAFF. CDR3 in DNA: TGTGCCAGCAGTCGAACCGGGACGCTAGATGAAGCTTTCTTT.

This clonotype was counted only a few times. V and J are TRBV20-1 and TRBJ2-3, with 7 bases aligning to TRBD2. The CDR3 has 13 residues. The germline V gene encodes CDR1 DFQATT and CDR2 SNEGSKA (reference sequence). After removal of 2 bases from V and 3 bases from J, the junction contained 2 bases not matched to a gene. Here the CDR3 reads CSARSAGTDTQYF. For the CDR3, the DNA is TGCAGTGCTAGATCAGCGGGAACAGATACGCAGTATTTT.

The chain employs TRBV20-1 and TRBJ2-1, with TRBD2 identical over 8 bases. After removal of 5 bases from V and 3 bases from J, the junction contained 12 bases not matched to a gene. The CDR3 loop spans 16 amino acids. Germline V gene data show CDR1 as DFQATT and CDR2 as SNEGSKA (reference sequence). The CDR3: CSAFSQTAGGYNEQFF. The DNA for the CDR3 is TGCAGTGCTTTTTCCCAGACCGCGGGAGGCTACAATGAGCAGTTCTTC.

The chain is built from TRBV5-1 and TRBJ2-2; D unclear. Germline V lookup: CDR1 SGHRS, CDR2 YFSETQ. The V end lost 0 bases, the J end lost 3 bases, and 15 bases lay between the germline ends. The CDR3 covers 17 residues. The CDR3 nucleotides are TGCGCCAGCAGCTTGGGGTCTTCAGGAAAGGACACCGGGGAGCTGTTTTTT. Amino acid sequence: CASSLGSSGKDTGELFF.

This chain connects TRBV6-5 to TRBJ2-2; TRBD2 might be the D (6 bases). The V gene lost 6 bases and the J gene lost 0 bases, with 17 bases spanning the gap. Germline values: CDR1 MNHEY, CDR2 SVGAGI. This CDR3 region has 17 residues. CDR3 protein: CASSYTEGFPNTGELFF. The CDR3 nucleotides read TGTGCCAGCAGCTACACGGAGGGGTTTCCGAACACCGGGGAGCTGTTTTTT.

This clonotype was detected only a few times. The CDR3 here is CASSVIGGGSGTSNRNEQFF. For the CDR3, the DNA is TGTGCCAGCAGTGTCATCGGCGGGGGATCCGGGACTAGCAACAGGAATGAGCAGTTCTTC. The V call is TRBV5-6, the J call TRBJ2-1; 9 bases line up with TRBD2. Trimming at V came to 5 bases and at J to 7 bases, leaving 25 bases not matched to a gene. This CDR3 comprises 20 residues. CDR1 and CDR2 from the germline V gene are SGHDT and YYEEEE.

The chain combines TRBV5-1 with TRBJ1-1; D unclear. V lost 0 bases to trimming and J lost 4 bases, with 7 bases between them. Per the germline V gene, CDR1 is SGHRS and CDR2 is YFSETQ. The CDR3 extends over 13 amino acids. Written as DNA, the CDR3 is TGCGCCAGCAGCTTGGTGGCAGCCACTGAAGCTTTCTTT. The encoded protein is CASSLVAATEAFF.

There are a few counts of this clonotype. The CDR3 loop is CASSVGGLAALGAKNIQYF. The CDR3 nucleotides are TGTGCCAGCAGCGTCGGGGGGCTAGCTGCTCTCGGGGCCAAAAACATTCAGTACTTC. The chain employs TRBV7-2 and TRBJ2-4; weak D call: TRBD2 (7 bases). Deletions cut 5 bases from V and 1 base from J, with 24 bases between. Per the germline V gene, CDR1 is SGHTA and CDR2 is FQGNSA. The CDR3 runs to 19 residues.

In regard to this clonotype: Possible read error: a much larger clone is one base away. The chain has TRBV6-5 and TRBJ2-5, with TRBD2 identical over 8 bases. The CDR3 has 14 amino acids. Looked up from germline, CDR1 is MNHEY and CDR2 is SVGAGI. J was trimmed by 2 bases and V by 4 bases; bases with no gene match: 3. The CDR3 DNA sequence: TGTGCCAGCAGTTCTGTAGCGGGGCAAGAGACCCAGTACTTC. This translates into CASSSVAGQETQYF.

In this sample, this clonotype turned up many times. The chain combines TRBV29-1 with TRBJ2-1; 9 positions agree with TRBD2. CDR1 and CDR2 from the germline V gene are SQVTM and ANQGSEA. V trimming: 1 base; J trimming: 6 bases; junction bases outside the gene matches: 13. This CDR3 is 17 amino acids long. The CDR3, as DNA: TGCAGCGTTGAAGGAGGTCTCTCGGCGGGGGGGCGCAATGAGCAGTTCTTC. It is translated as CSVEGGLSAGGRNEQFF.

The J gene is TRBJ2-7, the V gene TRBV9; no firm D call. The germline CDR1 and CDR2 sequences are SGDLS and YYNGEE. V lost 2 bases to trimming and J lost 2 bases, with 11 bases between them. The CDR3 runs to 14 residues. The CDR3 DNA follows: TGTGCCAGCAGCGTCGCAGGTGGGACCTACGAGCAGTACTTC. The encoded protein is CASSVAGGTYEQYF.

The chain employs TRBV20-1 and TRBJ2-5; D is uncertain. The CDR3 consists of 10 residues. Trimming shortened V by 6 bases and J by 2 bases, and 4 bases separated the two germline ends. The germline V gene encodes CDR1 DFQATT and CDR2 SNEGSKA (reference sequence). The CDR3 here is CSAEQETQYF. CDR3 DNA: TGCAGTGCAGAACAAGAGACCCAGTACTTC.

CDR3 region: CSGTRLGLAGLNEQFF. The CDR3 DNA is TGCAGCGGAACGCGATTAGGGCTAGCGGGGCTCAATGAGCAGTTCTTC. The genes are TRBV29-1 and TRBJ2-1; 9 bases match TRBD2. CDR1 and CDR2 from the germline V gene are SQVTM and ANQGSEA. There are 16 residues in the CDR3. Trimming at V came to 7 bases and at J to 6 bases, leaving 16 bases not matched to a gene.

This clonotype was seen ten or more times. The CDR3 coding sequence is TGTGCCAGCAGTGCCCTAGGGACAGACTATGGCTACACCTTC. Translating gives CASSALGTDYGYTF. This chain links TRBV6-6 with TRBJ1-2; 7 nucleotides align to TRBD1. Germline V gives CDR1 MNHNY, CDR2 SVGAGI (reference sequence). The CDR3 is made up of 14 amino acids. V lost 5 bases, J lost 3 bases, and 6 bases stayed unmatched.

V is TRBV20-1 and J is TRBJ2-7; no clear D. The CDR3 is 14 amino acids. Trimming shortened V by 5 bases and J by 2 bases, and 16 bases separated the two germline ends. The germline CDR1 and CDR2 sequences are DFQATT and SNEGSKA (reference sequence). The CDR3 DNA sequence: TGCAGTGCTGGGGTGCAGGTCCCTCCCTACGAGCAGTACTTC. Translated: CSAGVQVPPYEQYF.

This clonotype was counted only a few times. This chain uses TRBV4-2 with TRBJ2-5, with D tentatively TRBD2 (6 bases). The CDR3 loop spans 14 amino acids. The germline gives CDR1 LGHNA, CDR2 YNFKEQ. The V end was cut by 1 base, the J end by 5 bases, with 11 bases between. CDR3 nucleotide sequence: TGTGCCAGCAGCCAAGGAGGAGGGTTTGAGACCCAGTACTTC. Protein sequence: CASSQGGGFETQYF.

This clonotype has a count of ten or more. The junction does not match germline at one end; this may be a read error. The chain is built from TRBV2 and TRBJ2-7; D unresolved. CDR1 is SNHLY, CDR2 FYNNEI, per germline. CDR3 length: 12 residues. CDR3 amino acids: CASSESSYEQYF. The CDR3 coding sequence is TGCGCCAGCAGCGAAAGCTCCTACGAGCAGTACTTC.

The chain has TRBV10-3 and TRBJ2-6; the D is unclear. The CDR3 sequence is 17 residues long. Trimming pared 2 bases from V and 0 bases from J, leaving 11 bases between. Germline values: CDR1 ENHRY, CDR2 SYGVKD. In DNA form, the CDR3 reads TGTGCCATCAGTGAGAGGGCAGGAAACTCTGGGGCCAACGTCCTGACTTTC. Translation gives CAISERAGNSGANVLTF.

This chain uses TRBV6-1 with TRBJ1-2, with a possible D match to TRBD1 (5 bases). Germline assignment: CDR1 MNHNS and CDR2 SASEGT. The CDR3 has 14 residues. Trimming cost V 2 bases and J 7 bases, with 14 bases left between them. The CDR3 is CASSEYGGGSGYTF. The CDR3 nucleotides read TGTGCCAGCAGTGAATACGGTGGGGGGAGTGGCTACACCTTC.

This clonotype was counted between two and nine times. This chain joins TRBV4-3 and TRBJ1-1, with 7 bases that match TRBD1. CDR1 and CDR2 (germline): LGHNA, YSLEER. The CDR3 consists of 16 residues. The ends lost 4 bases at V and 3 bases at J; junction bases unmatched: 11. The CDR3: CASSPLLETGDTEAFF. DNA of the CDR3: TGCGCCAGCAGCCCCCTATTAGAAACAGGGGACACTGAAGCTTTCTTT.

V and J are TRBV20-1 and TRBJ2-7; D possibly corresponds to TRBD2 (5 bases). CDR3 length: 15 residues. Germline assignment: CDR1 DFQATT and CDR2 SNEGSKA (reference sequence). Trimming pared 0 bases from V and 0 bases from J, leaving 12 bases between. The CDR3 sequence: CSARDHGISSYEQYF. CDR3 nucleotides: TGCAGTGCTAGAGATCACGGGATCAGCTCCTACGAGCAGTACTTC.

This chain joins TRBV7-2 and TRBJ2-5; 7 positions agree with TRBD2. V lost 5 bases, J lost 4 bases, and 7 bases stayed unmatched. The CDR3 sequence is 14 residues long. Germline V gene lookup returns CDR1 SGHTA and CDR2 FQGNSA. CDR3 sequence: CASSGRGPGETQYF. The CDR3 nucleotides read TGTGCCAGCAGCGGGAGGGGTCCAGGAGAGACCCAGTACTTC.

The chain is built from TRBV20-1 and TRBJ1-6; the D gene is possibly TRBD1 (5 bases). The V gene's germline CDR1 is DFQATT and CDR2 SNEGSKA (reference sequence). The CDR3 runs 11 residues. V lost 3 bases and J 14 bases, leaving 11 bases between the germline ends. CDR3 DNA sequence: TGCAGTGCTAGGGACACCCCGTCCCTCCACTTT. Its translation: CSARDTPSLHF.

The CDR3 reads CASSQRQGLANYGYTF. The CDR3 region has the DNA TGTGCCAGCAGCCAAAGACAGGGACTAGCTAACTATGGCTACACCTTC. The chain couples TRBV4-2 to TRBJ1-2; 7 bases agree with TRBD1. Trimming removed 2 bases from V and 0 bases from J; junction bases left unmatched: 6. Germline V gene sequence: CDR1 LGHNA, CDR2 YNFKEQ. This CDR3 has 16 amino acids.